This T cell receptor (beta chain) originates from a study of T cell repertoires in cytomegalovirus infection. Background on the study: A matching HLA type, together with CMV infection, was signaled by public TCR beta signatures.

TCRdb redid the calling of the reads with MiXCR, one entry per CDR3 protein. The sample gives 250,000 to 300,000 distinct CDR3 sequences, roughly an eighth of which show up once; 8.8% is in the top ten. V lost 2 bases to trimming and J lost 6 bases, with 17 bases between them. This CDR3 region has 15 residues. CDR1 is MNHEY and CDR2 is SMNVEV in the germline V gene (reference sequence). The chain is built from TRBV27 and TRBJ2-7, with unresolved D. Sequenced sample: PBMCs. The sequence came from a human donor in good health (CMV status not recorded). Some clones in this sample may be carry-over from other donors' samples. Here the CDR3 reads CASSLGRPGSPEQYF. CDR3 nucleotide sequence: TGTGCCAGCAGTTTAGGCCGTCCCGGATCGCCCGAGCAGTACTTC.